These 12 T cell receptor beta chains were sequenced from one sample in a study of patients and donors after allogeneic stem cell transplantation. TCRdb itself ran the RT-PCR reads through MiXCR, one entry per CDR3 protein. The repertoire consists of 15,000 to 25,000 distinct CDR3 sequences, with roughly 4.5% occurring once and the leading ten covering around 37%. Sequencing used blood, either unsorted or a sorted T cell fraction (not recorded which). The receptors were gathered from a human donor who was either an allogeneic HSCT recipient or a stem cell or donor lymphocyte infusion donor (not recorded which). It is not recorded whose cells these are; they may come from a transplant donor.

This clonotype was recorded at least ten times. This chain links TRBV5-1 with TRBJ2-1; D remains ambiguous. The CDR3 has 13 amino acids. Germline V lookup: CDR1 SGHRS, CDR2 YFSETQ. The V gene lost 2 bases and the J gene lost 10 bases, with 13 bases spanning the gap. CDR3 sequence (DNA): TGCGCCAGCAGCTTAGGCCCGGTCCGAGAGCAGTTCTTC. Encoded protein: CASSLGPVREQFF.

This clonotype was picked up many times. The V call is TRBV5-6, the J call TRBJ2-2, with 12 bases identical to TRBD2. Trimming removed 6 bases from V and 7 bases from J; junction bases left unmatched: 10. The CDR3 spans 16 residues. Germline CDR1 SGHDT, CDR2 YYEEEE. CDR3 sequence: CASTLRLAGDLGELFF. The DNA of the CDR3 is TGTGCCAGCACCCTCAGACTAGCGGGGGACCTCGGGGAGCTGTTTTTT.

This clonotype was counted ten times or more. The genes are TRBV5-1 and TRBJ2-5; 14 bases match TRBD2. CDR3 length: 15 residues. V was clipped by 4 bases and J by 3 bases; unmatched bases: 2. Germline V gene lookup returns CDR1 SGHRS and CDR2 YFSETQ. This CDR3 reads CASSPTSGREETQYF. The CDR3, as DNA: TGCGCCAGCAGCCCGACTAGCGGGAGGGAAGAGACCCAGTACTTC.

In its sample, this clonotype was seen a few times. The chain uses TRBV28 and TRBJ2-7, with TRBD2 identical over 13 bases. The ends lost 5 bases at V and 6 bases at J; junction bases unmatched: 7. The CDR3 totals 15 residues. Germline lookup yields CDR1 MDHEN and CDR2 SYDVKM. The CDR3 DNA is TGTGCCAGCAGTCCATGGACTAGCGGGAGATTCGAGCAGTACTTC. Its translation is CASSPWTSGRFEQYF.

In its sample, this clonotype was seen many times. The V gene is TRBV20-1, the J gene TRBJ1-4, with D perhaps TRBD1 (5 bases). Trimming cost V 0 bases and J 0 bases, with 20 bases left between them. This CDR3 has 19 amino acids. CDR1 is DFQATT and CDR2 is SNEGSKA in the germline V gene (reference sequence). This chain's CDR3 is CSARECNRLSPATNEKLFF. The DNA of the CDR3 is TGCAGTGCTAGAGAGTGTAACAGGTTATCCCCTGCAACTAATGAAAAACTGTTTTTT.

CDR3 DNA: TGTGCCAGCAGCCAAGTGGACAGGGACGGAGAATTAGCCAAAAACATTCAGTACTTC. Its translation: CASSQVDRDGELAKNIQYF. The chain has TRBV3-1 and TRBJ2-4; TRBD1 agrees at 8 bases. CDR1 and CDR2 from the germline V gene are LGHDT and YNNKEL (reference sequence). The V and J ends lost 1 base and 0 bases, in that order; junction bases with no gene match: 11. This CDR3 comprises 19 residues.

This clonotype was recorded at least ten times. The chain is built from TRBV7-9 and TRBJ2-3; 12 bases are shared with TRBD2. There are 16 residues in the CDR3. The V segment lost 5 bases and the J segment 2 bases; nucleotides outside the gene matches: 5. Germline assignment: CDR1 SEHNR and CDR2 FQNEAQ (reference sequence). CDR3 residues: CASSITSGGNTDTQYF. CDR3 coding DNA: TGTGCCAGCAGCATTACTAGCGGGGGGAACACAGATACGCAGTATTTT.

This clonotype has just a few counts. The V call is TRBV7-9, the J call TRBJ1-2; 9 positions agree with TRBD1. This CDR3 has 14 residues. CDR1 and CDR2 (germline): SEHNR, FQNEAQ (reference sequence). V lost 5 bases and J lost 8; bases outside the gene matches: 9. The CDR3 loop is CASSPRDGQGGYTF. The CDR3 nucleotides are TGTGCCAGCAGCCCCAGGGACGGACAGGGGGGCTACACCTTC.

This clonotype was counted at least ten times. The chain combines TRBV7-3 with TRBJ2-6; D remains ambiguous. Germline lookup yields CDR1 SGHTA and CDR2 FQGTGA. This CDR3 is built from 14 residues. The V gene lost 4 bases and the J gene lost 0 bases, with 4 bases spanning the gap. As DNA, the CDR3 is TGTGCCAGCAGCTCTCGCTCTGGGGCCAACGTCCTGACTTTC. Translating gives CASSSRSGANVLTF.

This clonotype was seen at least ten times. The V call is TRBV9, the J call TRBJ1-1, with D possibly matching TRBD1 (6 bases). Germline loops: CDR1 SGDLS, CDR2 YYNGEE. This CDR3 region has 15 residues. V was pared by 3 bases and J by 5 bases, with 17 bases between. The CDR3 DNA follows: TGTGCCAGCAGCGGACGAGGGGGGGTAGGAACTGAAGCTTTCTTT. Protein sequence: CASSGRGGVGTEAFF.

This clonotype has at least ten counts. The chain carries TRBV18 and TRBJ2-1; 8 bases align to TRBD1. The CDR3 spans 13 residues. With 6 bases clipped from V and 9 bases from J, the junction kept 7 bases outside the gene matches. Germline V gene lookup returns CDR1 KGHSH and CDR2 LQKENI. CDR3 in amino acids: CASSGTGYGEQFF. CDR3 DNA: TGTGCCAGCTCCGGGACAGGATACGGTGAGCAGTTCTTC.

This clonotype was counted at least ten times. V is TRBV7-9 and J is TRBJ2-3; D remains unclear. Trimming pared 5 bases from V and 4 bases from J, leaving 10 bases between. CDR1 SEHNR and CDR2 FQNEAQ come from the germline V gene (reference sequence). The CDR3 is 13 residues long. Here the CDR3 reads CASSPARADTQYF. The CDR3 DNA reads TGTGCCAGCAGCCCTGCACGCGCAGATACGCAGTATTTT.